These T cell receptor beta chains were read from a single sample in a study of blood T cell repertoires in COVID-19. Only in-frame clones appear in the TCRdb table, and some are missing; sequencing was by immunoSEQ multiplex PCR. The sample carries 650,000 to 800,000 clones, about 87% recorded once. Source material: peripheral blood. These receptors were collected from a woman aged 18-35 years with acute or convalescent COVID-19. Both conserved end residues are part of each CDR3. A D gene is named only where the DNA matches it firmly. Rows give clone size only sometimes, using once, few, many, or a class for an expanded clone.

>-|-|TRBJ1-6|TRBV6-5
CASSYSSGGSPLHF
TGTGCCAGCAGTTACTCATCCGGAGGATCACCCCTCCACTTT
>-|-|TRBJ2-3|TRBV25-1
CASSENTVGLHTDTQYF
TGTGCCAGCAGTGAAAATACCGTTGGGCTACACACAGATACGCAGTATTTT
>-|TRBD2|TRBJ2-3|TRBV6-1
CASSEGLASVDTQYF
TGTGCCAGCAGTGAGGGACTAGCGTCCGTAGATACGCAGTATTTT
>-|-|TRBJ2-1|TRBV5-1
CASSSRDSQEQFF
TGCGCCAGCAGCTCACGGGACTCCCAAGAGCAGTTCTTC
>-|-|TRBJ1-2|TRBV6-5
CASSKDRNYGYTF
TGTGCCAGCAGCAAAGACAGGAACTATGGCTACACCTTC
>-|TRBD1|TRBJ1-6|TRBV6-5
CASSYPTGSPLHF
TGTGCCAGCAGTTACCCGACAGGGTCACCCCTCCACTTT
>-|TRBD1|TRBJ1-1|TRBV7-2
CASSRRQGTGTEAFF
TGTGCCAGCAGCCGGAGACAGGGGACGGGGACTGAAGCTTTCTTT
>-|TRBD1|TRBJ2-3|TRBV5-1
CATSDRASDTQYF
TGCGCCACCTCGGACAGGGCCTCAGATACGCAGTATTTT
>-|TRBD1|TRBJ1-1|TRBV24-1
CATSALQGARNTEAFF
TGTGCCACCAGTGCCTTACAGGGGGCACGGAACACTGAAGCTTTCTTT
>once|TRBD2|TRBJ2-5|TRBV13
CASSPLSGGAWETQYF
TGTGCCAGCAGCCCCCTTAGCGGGGGGGCCTGGGAGACCCAGTACTTC
>-|TRBD2|TRBJ2-3|TRBV4-3
CASSPFLAGEVDTQYF
TGCGCCAGCAGCCCTTTTCTAGCGGGGGAGGTAGATACGCAGTATTTT
>-|-|TRBJ1-2|TRBV3-1/TRBV3-2
CASSALPEAGLQRGCIYGYTF
TGTGCCAGCAGTGCTCTCCCAGAAGCGGGGCTCCAGCGGGGCTGTATCTATGGCTACACCTTC
>once|TRBD1|TRBJ1-2|TRBV30
CAWSAGGQYNYGYTF
TGTGCCTGGAGTGCCGGGGGACAGTATAACTATGGCTACACCTTC
>-|TRBD1|TRBJ1-1|TRBV10-3
CAISEEGAKAFF
TGTGCCATCAGTGAAGAGGGGGCGAAGGCTTTCTTT
>-|TRBD2|TRBJ2-1|TRBV7-2
CASSPLGSGGAAYNEQFF
TGTGCCAGCAGCCCCCTGGGTAGCGGGGGGGCCGCCTACAATGAGCAGTTCTTC
>-|-|TRBJ1-3|TRBV30
CAWSGGAGNTIYF
TGTGCCTGGAGCGGGGGGGCGGGAAACACCATATATTTT
>-|TRBD1|TRBJ1-5|TRBV19
CASSIPYNRQGGKPQHF
TGTGCCAGTAGTATACCCTACAACAGACAGGGAGGTAAGCCCCAGCATTTT
>-|TRBD1|TRBJ1-2|TRBV5-5
CASSANIGQGRIYGYTF
TGTGCCAGCAGCGCCAACATCGGACAGGGGAGGATCTATGGCTACACCTTC
>-|-|TRBJ1-4|TRBV9
CASSAGSREKLFF
TGTGCCAGCAGCGCTGGCTCCCGCGAAAAACTGTTTTTT
>-|TRBD1|TRBJ1-5|TRBV19
CASSIGTEYNQPQHF
TGTGCCAGTAGTATTGGGACAGAGTATAATCAGCCCCAGCATTTT
>once|-|TRBJ1-6|TRBV21-1
CARRSRQGSLYRPNSPLHF
TGTGCCAGACGGAGCCGGCAGGGTAGTCTATATAGACCCAATTCACCCCTCCACTTT
>-|TRBD1|TRBJ1-5|TRBV13
CASSSDRGPQHF
TGTGCCAGCAGCTCTGACAGGGGGCCCCAGCATTTT
>-|TRBD1|TRBJ2-7|TRBV10-2
CASSEATGGGDEQYF
TGCGCCAGCAGTGAGGCAACAGGGGGCGGCGACGAGCAGTACTTC
>-|TRBD1|TRBJ1-2|TRBV6-5
CASSLSRQGGTGGYTF
TGTGCCAGCAGTTTAAGCCGACAGGGCGGAACAGGTGGCTACACCTTC
>-|TRBD1|TRBJ1-2|TRBV29-1
CSVEDPIGGDYGYTF
TGCAGCGTTGAAGATCCCATAGGGGGCGACTATGGCTACACCTTC
>-|TRBD2|TRBJ2-1|TRBV6-2/TRBV6-3
CASSYVTGLAGARNEQFF
TGTGCCAGCAGTTACGTAACGGGACTAGCGGGGGCGCGCAATGAGCAGTTCTTC
>-|TRBD1|TRBJ1-2|TRBV29-1
CSVGTGEFYGYTF
TGCAGCGTTGGGACAGGGGAATTCTATGGCTACACCTTC
>-|-|TRBJ2-1|TRBV6-5
CASSSSERLFNEQFF
TGTGCCAGCAGTTCCTCGGAGCGCCTGTTCAATGAGCAGTTCTTC
>-|TRBD2|TRBJ2-7|TRBV2
CATTSEVTYEQYF
TGTGCCACCACTAGCGAGGTAACCTACGAGCAGTACTTC
>-|-|TRBJ1-1|TRBV25-1
CASSAGSNTEAFF
TGTGCCAGCAGTGCAGGGTCTAACACTGAAGCTTTCTTT
>-|-|TRBJ2-1|TRBV2
CATPRVTAYNEQFF
TGTGCCACCCCCAGGGTCACGGCTTACAATGAGCAGTTCTTC